This T cell receptor (beta chain) was documented in a study of T cell responses to AZD1222 COVID-19 vaccine. Some clones are missing from TCRdb's copy, which holds only in-frame ones; the method was immunoSEQ multiplex PCR. The sample contains about 110,000 clones, about 88% of which appear only once. The study's findings and limits: A rise in Spike-specific TCR breadth and depth followed two AZD1222 doses. Unmutated variant regions are reportedly the target of nearly half of TCRs that are spike-specific.

In the case of this clone: No antigen is known for it.

This material consisted of peripheral blood, taken on day 0 of AZD1222 vaccination. The sequence came from an adult in good health.

CDR3 nucleotides: TGTGCCAGCAGTAGAGCCGGGACCTCAGAGCAGTACTTC. Its translation is CASSRAGTSEQYF. This chain links TRBV6-6 with TRBJ2-7; D assignment may be TRBD1 or TRBD2 (5 bases each). The CDR3 sequence is 13 residues long. The germline gives CDR1 MNHNY, CDR2 SVGAGI (reference sequence). Trimming cost V 5 bases and J 7 bases, with 15 bases left between them.